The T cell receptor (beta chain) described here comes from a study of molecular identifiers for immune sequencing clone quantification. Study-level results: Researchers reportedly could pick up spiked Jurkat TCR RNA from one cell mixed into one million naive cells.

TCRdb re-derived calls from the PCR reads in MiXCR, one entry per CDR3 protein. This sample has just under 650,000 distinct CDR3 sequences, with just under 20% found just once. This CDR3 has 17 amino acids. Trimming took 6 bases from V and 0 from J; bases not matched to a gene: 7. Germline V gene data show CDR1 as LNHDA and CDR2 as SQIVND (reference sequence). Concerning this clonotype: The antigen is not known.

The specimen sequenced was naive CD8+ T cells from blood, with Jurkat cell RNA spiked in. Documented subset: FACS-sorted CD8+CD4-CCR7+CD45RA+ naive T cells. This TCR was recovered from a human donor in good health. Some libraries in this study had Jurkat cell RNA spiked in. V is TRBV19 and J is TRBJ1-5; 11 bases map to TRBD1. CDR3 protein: CASRPDRGPYSNQPQHF. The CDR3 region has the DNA TGTGCCAGTAGGCCGGACAGGGGGCCATATAGCAATCAGCCCCAGCATTTT.